This T cell receptor beta chain was recorded in a study of blood T cell repertoires in COVID-19 (dated by TCRdb to 2019 to 2021). About the full investigation: Samples covering the acute and convalescent phases of COVID-19 were provided by collaborators in the United States, Italy and Spain. The prospective study material was composed of cDNA or gDNA derived from T cells, B-cell-depleted T cells, or PBMCs. The repertoires were made available in a free public database intended to serve as a resource for research on the immune response to SARS-CoV-2. Samples came from the ongoing ImmuneRACE study (first 160 participants) plus 1,254 subjects from 6 global collaborators. A de-identified subject ID, COVID-19 status, age in years and sex were almost always included in the sample metadata. Where available, HLA class I and class II types were obtained from metadata supplied by the sample provider rather than from assay-based typing. Subjects who had been exposed to COVID-19, were actively infected with it, or had recovered from it provided the deeply sampled blood TCRbeta repertoires that made up the dataset.

The investigation overall reported the following: The amount of clinical and demographic metadata varied by source and participant and was provided uncurated.

Each collaborating institution followed its own protocols to collect whole blood in K2EDTA tubes. For TCRbeta analysis, collaborators shipped samples as frozen whole blood, isolated PBMCs, or DNA extracted from either of those sample types. CDR1 and CDR2 are read off the germline V gene as SGHDT and YYEEEE. Including cysteine and phenylalanine, the CDR3 has 14 amino acids. Kept here is only the CDR3 DNA, which spans 42 bases and is read in frame from base 1. Trimming at the junction amounts to 4 bases on V and 4 bases on J, and the germline ends lie 14 bases apart. Remarks on this clone: It has no known antigen specificity. No qualities accompany the bases; no much larger clone lies one base away.

The immunoSEQ Assay, a bias-controlled multiplex PCR, was used to amplify TCRbeta CDR3 regions from genomic DNA. Turning to the authors' computational methods: Nucleated cell counts per sample were estimated from amplification of reference gene primers within the assay. To quantify the absolute abundance of each unique TCRbeta CDR3 rearrangement, sequence reads were collapsed and filtered. For each sample, productive Simpson clonality was calculated as the square root of Simpson's diversity index over productive rearrangements. In TCRdb, the immuneACCESS table is reduced to in-frame sequences with V and J assigned. These tables do not hold every clone; where another copy was compared, an unresolved V gene accounts for under half, and the others remain unexplained. V, J and clone size were drawn from that table, and D and trimming were deduced from the DNA. The sample table records 150,000 to 200,000 clones; approximately 87% of these occur just once. 3% to 4% of the sample rests with the top ten.

The sequence is built from TRBV5-6 and TRBJ1-2; no D segment can be confidently identified. This receptor was obtained from a woman in her seventies with acute or convalescent COVID-19. The sequencing sample was made of peripheral blood. This receptor carries the CDR3 CASSPRARIYGYTF. The DNA is TGTGCCAGCAGCCCAAGAGCCAGGATCTATGGCTACACCTTC.